This TCR beta chain was sequenced in a study of cytomegalovirus exposure and HLA in healthy donors. Study outcomes and limitations: Rarity characterized most TCR sequences, yet some public TCRs appeared in many donors. Diagnosis of cytomegalovirus status made by the classifier reportedly showed high specificity and sensitivity.

Donors were drawn from the roughly 110-subject validation cohort, separate from the approximately 620-subject first cohort. Assay used: immunoSEQ multiplex PCR; TCRdb lists only in-frame clones, some missing. Of tens of thousands of clones detected, roughly nine tenths appear once; the ten largest clones hold around 9.2%. The V gene end was trimmed by 1 base and the J gene end by 4 bases; junction bases not matched to a gene: 7. The CDR3 loop spans 15 amino acids. Germline loops: CDR1 SGHRS, CDR2 YFSETQ. About this clone itself: Its antigen remains unknown.

The sequenced sample consisted of PBMCs. This TCR came from a woman between 18 and 29 years old in good health and CMV-seropositive. V is TRBV5-1 and J is TRBJ2-5; 7 bases align to TRBD1. In DNA form, the CDR3 reads TGCGCCAGCAGCTTGCCGGGACAGTCAGCAGAGACCCAGTACTTC. Its translation: CASSLPGQSAETQYF.